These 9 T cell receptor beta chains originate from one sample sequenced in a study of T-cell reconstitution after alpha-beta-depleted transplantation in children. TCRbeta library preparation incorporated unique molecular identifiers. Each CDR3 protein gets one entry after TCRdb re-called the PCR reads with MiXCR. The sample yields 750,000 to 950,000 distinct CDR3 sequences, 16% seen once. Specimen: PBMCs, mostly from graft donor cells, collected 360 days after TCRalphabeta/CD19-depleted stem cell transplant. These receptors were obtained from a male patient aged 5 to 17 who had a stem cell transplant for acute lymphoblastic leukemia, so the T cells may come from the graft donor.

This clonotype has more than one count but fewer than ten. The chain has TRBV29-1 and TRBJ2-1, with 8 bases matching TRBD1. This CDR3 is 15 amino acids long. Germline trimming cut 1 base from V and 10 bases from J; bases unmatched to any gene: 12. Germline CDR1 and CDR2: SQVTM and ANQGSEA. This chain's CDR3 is CSVEGQGAWVREQFF. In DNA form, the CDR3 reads TGCAGCGTTGAAGGGCAGGGGGCTTGGGTCCGGGAGCAGTTCTTC.

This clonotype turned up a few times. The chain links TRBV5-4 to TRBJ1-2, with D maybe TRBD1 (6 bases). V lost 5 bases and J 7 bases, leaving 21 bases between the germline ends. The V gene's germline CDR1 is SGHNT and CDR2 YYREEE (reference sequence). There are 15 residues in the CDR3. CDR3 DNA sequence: TGTGCCAGCAGTAGACTCATTCCGGGGGCGGGTGGCTACACCTTC. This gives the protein CASSRLIPGAGGYTF. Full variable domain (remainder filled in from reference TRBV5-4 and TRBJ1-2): ETGVTQSPTHLIKTRGQQVTLRCSSQSGHNTVSWYQQALGQGPQFIFQYYREEENGRGNFPPRFSGLQFPNYSSELNVNALELDDSALYLCASSRLIPGAGGYTFGSGTRLTVV.

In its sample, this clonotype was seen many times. The CDR3 DNA reads as TGTGCCATCAGCGGACTAGCGGTCACAGATACGCAGTATTTT. Protein: CAISGLAVTDTQYF. The chain is built from TRBV10-3 and TRBJ2-3; TRBD2 matches at 10 bases. This CDR3 is built from 14 residues. J was trimmed by 2 bases and V by 6 bases; bases with no gene match: 2. CDR1 and CDR2 from the germline V gene are ENHRY and SYGVKD.

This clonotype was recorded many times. The CDR3 nucleotides are TGTGCCACCAGCAGCCTAGCGGGAGTCGGGGAGCTGTTTTTT. Its protein product is CATSSLAGVGELFF. The genes are TRBV15 and TRBJ2-2, with 10 nucleotides matching TRBD2. CDR1 LNHNV and CDR2 YYDKDF come from the germline V gene (reference sequence). Trimming at V came to 3 bases and at J to 7 bases, leaving 2 bases not matched to a gene. This CDR3 is built from 14 residues.

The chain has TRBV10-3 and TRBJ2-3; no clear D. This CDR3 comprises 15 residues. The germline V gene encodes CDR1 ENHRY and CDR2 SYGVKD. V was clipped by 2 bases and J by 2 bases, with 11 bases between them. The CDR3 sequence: CAISETTSLTDTQYF. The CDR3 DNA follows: TGTGCCATCAGTGAGACTACTTCTCTCACAGATACGCAGTATTTT.

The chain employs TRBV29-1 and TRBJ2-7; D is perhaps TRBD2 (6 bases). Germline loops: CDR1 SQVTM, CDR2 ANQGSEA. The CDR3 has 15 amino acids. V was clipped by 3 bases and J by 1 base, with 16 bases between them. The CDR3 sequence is CSVEEGRSQSYEQYF. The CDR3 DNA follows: TGCAGCGTTGAGGAAGGGAGGAGCCAATCCTACGAGCAGTACTTC.

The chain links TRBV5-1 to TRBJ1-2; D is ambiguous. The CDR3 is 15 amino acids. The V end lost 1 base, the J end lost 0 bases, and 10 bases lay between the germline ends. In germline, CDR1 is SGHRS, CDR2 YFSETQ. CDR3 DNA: TGCGCCAGCAGCTTGTATCCAGCAGCTAACTATGGCTACACCTTC. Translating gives CASSLYPAANYGYTF.

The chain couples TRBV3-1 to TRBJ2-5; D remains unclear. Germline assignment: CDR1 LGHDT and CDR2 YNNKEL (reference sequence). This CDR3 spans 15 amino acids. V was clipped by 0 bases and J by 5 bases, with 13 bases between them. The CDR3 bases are TGTGCCAGCAGCCAAGAGAACTCACCTCAGGAGACCCAGTACTTC. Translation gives CASSQENSPQETQYF.

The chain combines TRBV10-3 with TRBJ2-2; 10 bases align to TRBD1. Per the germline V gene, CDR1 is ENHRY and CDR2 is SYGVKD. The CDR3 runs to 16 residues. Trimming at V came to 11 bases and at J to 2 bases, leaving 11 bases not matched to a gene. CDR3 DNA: TGTGCCGCCAAATCCGGGACAGGGGTCAACACCGGGGAGCTGTTTTTT. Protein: CAAKSGTGVNTGELFF.